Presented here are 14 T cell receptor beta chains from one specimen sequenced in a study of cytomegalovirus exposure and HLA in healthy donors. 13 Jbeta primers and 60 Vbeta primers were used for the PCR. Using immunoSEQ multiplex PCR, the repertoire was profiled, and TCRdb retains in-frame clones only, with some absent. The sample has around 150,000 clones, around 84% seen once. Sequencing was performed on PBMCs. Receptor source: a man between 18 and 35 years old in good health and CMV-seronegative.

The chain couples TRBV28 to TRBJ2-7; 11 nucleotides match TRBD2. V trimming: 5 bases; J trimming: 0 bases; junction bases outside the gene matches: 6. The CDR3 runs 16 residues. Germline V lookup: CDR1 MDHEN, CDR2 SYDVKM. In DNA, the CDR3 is TGTGCCAGCAGTAGCACGACTAGCGGGGCCTCCTACGAGCAGTACTTC. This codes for CASSSTTSGASYEQYF.

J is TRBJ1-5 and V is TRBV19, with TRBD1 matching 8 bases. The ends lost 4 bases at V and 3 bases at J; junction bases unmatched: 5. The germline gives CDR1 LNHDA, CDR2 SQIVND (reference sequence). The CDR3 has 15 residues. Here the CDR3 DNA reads TGTGCCAGTAGTACCGGGACAGGCCCCAATCAGCCCCAGCATTTT. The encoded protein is CASSTGTGPNQPQHF.

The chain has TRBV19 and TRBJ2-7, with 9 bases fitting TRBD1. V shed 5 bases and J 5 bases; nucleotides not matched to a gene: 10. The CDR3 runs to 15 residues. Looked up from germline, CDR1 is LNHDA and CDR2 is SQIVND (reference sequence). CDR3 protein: CASSPAHRGLDEQYF. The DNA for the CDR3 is TGTGCCAGTAGTCCCGCTCACAGGGGGCTTGACGAGCAGTACTTC.

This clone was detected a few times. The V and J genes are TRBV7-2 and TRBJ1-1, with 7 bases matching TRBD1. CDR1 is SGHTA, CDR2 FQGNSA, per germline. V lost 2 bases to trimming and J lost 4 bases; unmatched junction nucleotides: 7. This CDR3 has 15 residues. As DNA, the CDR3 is TGTGCCAGCAGCTTAAGACAGGGTACGGGCACTGAAGCTTTCTTT. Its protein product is CASSLRQGTGTEAFF.

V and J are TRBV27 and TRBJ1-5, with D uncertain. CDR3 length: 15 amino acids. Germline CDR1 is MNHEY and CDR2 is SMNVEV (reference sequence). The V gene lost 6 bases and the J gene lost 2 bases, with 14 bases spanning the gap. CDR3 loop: CASSPGFYGNQPQHF. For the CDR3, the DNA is TGTGCCAGCAGCCCCGGGTTCTACGGCAATCAGCCCCAGCATTTT.

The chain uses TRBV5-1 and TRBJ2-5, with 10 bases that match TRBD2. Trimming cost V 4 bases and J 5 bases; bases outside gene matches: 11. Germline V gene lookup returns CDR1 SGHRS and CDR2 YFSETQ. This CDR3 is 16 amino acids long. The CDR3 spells CASSPLITSGAETQYF. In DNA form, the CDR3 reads TGCGCCAGCAGCCCACTAATAACTAGCGGGGCGGAGACCCAGTACTTC.

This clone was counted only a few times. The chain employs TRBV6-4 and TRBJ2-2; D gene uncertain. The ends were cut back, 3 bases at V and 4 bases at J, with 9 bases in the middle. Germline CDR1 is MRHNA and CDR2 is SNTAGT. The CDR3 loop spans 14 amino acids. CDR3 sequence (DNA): TGTGCCAGCAGTGAACAGTGGCGCACCGGGGAGCTGTTTTTT. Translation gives CASSEQWRTGELFF.

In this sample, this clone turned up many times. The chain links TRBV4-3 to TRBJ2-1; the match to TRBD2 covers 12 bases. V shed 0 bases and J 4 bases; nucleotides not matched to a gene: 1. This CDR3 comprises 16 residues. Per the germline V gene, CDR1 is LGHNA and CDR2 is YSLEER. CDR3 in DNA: TGCGCCAGCAGCCAAGATCTAGCGGGAGGGTACAATGAGCAGTTCTTC. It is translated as CASSQDLAGGYNEQFF.

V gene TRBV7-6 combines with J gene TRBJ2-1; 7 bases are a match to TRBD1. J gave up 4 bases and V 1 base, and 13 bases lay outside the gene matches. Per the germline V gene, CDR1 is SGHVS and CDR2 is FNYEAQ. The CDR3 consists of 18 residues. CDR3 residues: CASSLGRGQGNRYNEQFF. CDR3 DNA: TGTGCCAGCAGCTTAGGAAGGGGGCAGGGAAATCGATACAATGAGCAGTTCTTC.

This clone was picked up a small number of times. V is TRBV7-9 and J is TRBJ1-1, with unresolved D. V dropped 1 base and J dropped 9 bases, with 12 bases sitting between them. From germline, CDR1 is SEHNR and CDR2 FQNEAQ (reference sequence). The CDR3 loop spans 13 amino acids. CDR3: CASSLEFGGKAFF. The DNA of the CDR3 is TGTGCCAGCAGCTTAGAATTTGGAGGGAAAGCTTTCTTT.

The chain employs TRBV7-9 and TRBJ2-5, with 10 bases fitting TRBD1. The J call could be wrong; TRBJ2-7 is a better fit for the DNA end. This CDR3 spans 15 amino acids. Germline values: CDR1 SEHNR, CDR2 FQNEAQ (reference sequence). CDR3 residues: CASSLGGTGVHEQYF. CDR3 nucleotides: TGTGCCAGCAGCTTAGGAGGGACAGGGGTCCACGAGCAGTACTTC.

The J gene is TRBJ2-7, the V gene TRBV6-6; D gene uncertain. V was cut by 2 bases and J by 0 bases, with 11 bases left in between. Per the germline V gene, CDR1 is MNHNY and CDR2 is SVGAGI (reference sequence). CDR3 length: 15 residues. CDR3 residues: CASSYGQVSSYEQYF. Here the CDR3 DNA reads TGTGCCAGCAGTTACGGCCAGGTATCCTCCTACGAGCAGTACTTC.

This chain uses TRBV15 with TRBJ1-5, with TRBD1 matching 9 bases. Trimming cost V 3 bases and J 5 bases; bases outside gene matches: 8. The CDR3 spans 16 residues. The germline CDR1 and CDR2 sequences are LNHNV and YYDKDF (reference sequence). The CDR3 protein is CATSSIRDRAYQPQHF. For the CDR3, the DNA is TGTGCCACCAGCAGCATCCGGGACAGGGCATATCAGCCCCAGCATTTT.

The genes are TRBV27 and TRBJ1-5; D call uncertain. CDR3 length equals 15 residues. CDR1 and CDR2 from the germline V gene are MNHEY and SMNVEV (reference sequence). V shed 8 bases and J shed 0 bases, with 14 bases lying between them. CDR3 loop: CASRGSLHSNQPQHF. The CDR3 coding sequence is TGTGCCAGCCGGGGATCACTTCATAGCAATCAGCCCCAGCATTTT.